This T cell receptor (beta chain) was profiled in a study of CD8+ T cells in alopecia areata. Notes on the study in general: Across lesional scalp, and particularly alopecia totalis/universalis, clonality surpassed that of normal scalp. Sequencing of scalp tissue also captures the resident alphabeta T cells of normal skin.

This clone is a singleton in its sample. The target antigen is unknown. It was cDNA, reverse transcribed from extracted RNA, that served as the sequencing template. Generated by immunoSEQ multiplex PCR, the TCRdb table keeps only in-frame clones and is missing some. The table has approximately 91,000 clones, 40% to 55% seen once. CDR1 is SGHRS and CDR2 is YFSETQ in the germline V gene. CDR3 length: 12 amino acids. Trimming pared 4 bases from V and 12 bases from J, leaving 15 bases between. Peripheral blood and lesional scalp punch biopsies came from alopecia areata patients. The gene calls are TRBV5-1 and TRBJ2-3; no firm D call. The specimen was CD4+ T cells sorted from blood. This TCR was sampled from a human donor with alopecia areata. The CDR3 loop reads CASSMDRIGQYF. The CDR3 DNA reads TGCGCCAGCAGCATGGACCGCATTGGTCAGTATTTT.